This T cell receptor beta chain was obtained from a study of T cells after posttransplantation cyclophosphamide. Profiling relied on immunoSEQ multiplex PCR, and the TCRdb table lists in-frame clones only, not all of them. Among about 50,000 clones, approximately 94% were seen once, and the ten largest hold 2.9%. CDR3 length equals 14 residues. Germline V gene data show CDR1 as ENHRY and CDR2 as SYGVKD. V was clipped by 3 bases and J by 6 bases, with 15 bases between them. Study observations and caveats: TRB overlap between skin or GI tissue T cells and blood was limited.

Notes on this clone: The target antigen is unknown.

The chain is built from TRBV10-3 and TRBJ2-7; perhaps TRBD2 as D (6 bases). The TCR was taken from a woman under 40 in good health and a related stem cell transplant donor. The sequencing input was PBMCs. The CDR3, as DNA: TGTGCCATCAGTGACCAGCGGGTCATGGGCGAGCAGTACTTC. It is translated as CAISDQRVMGEQYF.